Each of the 20 T cell receptor beta chains below was sequenced from the same sample in a study of T cell changes during pregnancy in multiple sclerosis. The table came from immunoSEQ multiplex PCR; TCRdb's copy has only in-frame clones and leaves some out. The sample holds 90,000 or so clones; under 95% are singletons and the top ten take roughly 1.4%. Specimen: peripheral blood, collected in the first trimester of pregnancy. Every receptor here comes from a female donor with multiple sclerosis, enrolled in a pregnancy study.

The genes are TRBV7-7 and TRBJ2-3, with a weak D call TRBD2 (6 bases). The CDR3 has 14 amino acids. Per the germline V gene, CDR1 is SSHAT and CDR2 is FNYEAQ (reference sequence). V was pared by 4 bases and J by 2 bases, with 10 bases between. The DNA for the CDR3 is TGTGCCAGCAGCTATGGGGGACTCACAGATACGCAGTATTTT. It codes for CASSYGGLTDTQYF.

This chain joins TRBV7-9 and TRBJ1-5, with D perhaps TRBD1 (6 bases). The CDR3 contains 12 residues. CDR1 and CDR2 from the germline V gene are SEHNR and FQNEAQ (reference sequence). Deletions cut 10 bases from V and 3 bases from J, with 10 bases between. Here the CDR3 DNA reads TGTGCCACAGGACAGTACAATCAGCCCCAGCATTTT. Protein: CATGQYNQPQHF.

The CDR3 loop is CASTSTGAGTEAFF. CDR3 nucleotides: TGTGCCAGCACCTCGACAGGCGCTGGCACTGAAGCTTTCTTT. The chain joins TRBV7-2 to TRBJ1-1; a weak D match, TRBD1 (6 bases). V was clipped by 7 bases and J by 4 bases, with 16 bases between them. The CDR3 totals 14 residues. Germline V lookup: CDR1 SGHTA, CDR2 FQGNSA.

The rearrangement links TRBV9 to TRBJ2-1; 9 bases agree with TRBD2. There are 16 residues in the CDR3. Germline V gives CDR1 SGDLS, CDR2 YYNGEE. Trimming cost V 0 bases and J 8 bases; bases outside gene matches: 9. The CDR3 spells CASSVVGLAGFDEQFF. CDR3 coding DNA: TGTGCCAGCAGCGTAGTGGGGCTAGCGGGATTCGATGAGCAGTTCTTC.

The chain has TRBV2 and TRBJ2-7; weak D call: TRBD2 (6 bases). The CDR3 is 17 amino acids. The V and J ends lost 2 bases and 5 bases respectively, with 22 bases between them. Per germline, CDR1 SNHLY and CDR2 FYNNEI. The CDR3 nucleotides are TGTGCCAGCAGTGAAACCCCCCTAGCGACTCCGATCAACGAGCAGTACTTC. This encodes CASSETPLATPINEQYF.

The V and J genes are TRBV25-1 and TRBJ1-1, with a tentative D call TRBD1 (5 bases). Germline V CDR1 and CDR2: MGHDK, SYGVNS. V lost 0 bases and J 1 base, leaving 9 bases between the germline ends. The CDR3 runs 15 residues. As DNA, the CDR3 is TGTGCCAGCAGTGAATATGGGGCAGGGAACACTGAAGCTTTCTTT. It encodes CASSEYGAGNTEAFF.

The chain combines TRBV4-2 with TRBJ2-5; 7 bases are shared with TRBD2. CDR1 and CDR2 from the germline V gene are LGHNA and YNFKEQ. Germline trimming cut 3 bases from V and 1 base from J; bases unmatched to any gene: 14. CDR3 length equals 18 residues. This chain's CDR3 is CASSQDPAAGVSQETQYF. CDR3 sequence (DNA): TGTGCCAGCAGCCAGGATCCCGCCGCGGGAGTCAGCCAAGAGACCCAGTACTTC.

This clone was detected only once. The rearrangement joins TRBV5-1 to TRBJ2-7; 7 positions agree with TRBD2. Germline loops: CDR1 SGHRS, CDR2 YFSETQ. The CDR3 loop spans 14 amino acids. V lost 0 bases and J lost 3; bases outside the gene matches: 3. CDR3 protein: CASSLGEGRYEQYF. For the CDR3, the DNA is TGCGCCAGCAGCTTGGGGGAGGGCCGCTACGAGCAGTACTTC.

The chain recombines TRBV7-6 with TRBJ2-5, with 12 bases aligning to TRBD2. The CDR3 totals 16 residues. J gave up 2 bases and V 1 base, and 2 bases lay outside the gene matches. CDR1 and CDR2 from the germline V gene are SGHVS and FNYEAQ. This chain's CDR3 is CASSLGTSGIQETQYF. DNA of the CDR3: TGTGCCAGCAGCTTAGGGACTAGCGGGATTCAAGAGACCCAGTACTTC.

V and J are TRBV29-1 and TRBJ2-7; TRBD2 is a possible D gene (6 bases). The germline V and J ends were trimmed by 6 bases and 6 bases, with 12 bases remaining between them. The CDR3 loop spans 11 amino acids. Germline V CDR1 and CDR2: SQVTM, ANQGSEA. The CDR3 protein is CSVHSSAEQYF. The CDR3 DNA follows: TGCAGCGTCCACTCTAGCGCCGAGCAGTACTTC.

The genes are TRBV9 and TRBJ1-1; no clear D gene. Trimming cost V 2 bases and J 0 bases, with 14 bases left between them. The V gene's germline CDR1 is SGDLS and CDR2 YYNGEE. This CDR3 comprises 16 residues. CDR3 coding DNA: TGTGCCAGCAGCGTGAAACAGATTGCCATGAACACTGAAGCTTTCTTT. Amino acids: CASSVKQIAMNTEAFF.

V usage is TRBV30 and J usage is TRBJ1-1, with D maybe TRBD1 (6 bases). The V gene lost 4 bases and the J gene lost 8 bases, with 17 bases spanning the gap. There are 13 residues in the CDR3. CDR1 and CDR2 (germline): GTSNPN, SVGIG (reference sequence). In DNA form, the CDR3 reads TGTGCCTGGACCCGGACGGGTACAGGGGAAGCTTTCTTT. The encoded protein is CAWTRTGTGEAFF.

Only one count was recorded for this clone. The chain couples TRBV9 to TRBJ2-7; D gene uncertain. The V gene's germline CDR1 is SGDLS and CDR2 YYNGEE. The germline V and J ends were trimmed by 0 bases and 3 bases, with 10 bases remaining between them. This CDR3 comprises 14 residues. The CDR3 DNA sequence: TGTGCCAGCAGCGTAGGGCGAGGAGACTACGAGCAGTACTTC. Protein sequence: CASSVGRGDYEQYF.

V gene TRBV27 combines with J gene TRBJ2-1; TRBD1 is a possible D gene (5 bases). From germline, CDR1 is MNHEY and CDR2 SMNVEV (reference sequence). This CDR3 has 14 amino acids. Trimming stripped 4 bases from V and 4 bases from J, with 11 bases between. CDR3 sequence: CASSSETAYNEQFF. The CDR3 nucleotides read TGTGCCAGCAGTTCGGAGACAGCATACAATGAGCAGTTCTTC.

The rearrangement uses TRBV5-1 and TRBJ2-2, with 14 bases lining up with TRBD2. The germline CDR1 and CDR2 sequences are SGHRS and YFSETQ. This CDR3 is 17 amino acids long. The junction had 7 bases not matched to a gene; V was cut back by 4 bases and J by 5 bases. The CDR3 bases are TGCGCCAGCAGCCCAACGACTAGCGGGAGGGGGACCGGGGAGCTGTTTTTT. Protein product: CASSPTTSGRGTGELFF.

V usage is TRBV6-1 and J usage is TRBJ2-2, with TRBD1 as a possible D gene (5 bases). Trimming removed 10 bases at V and 0 bases at J, with 9 bases between. Germline CDR1 is MNHNS and CDR2 is SASEGT. The CDR3 is 13 amino acids. In nucleotides, the CDR3 is TGTGCCAAACAGGACGCGAACACCGGGGAGCTGTTTTTT. Protein sequence: CAKQDANTGELFF.

V gene TRBV5-1 combines with J gene TRBJ2-1; 7 bases line up with TRBD2. V lost 4 bases and J lost 6; bases outside the gene matches: 13. CDR3 length: 16 residues. The germline CDR1 and CDR2 sequences are SGHRS and YFSETQ. The CDR3 nucleotides are TGCGCCAGCAGCGCTCGACATCGGGGAGGGTCCAATGAGCAGTTCTTC. Translation gives CASSARHRGGSNEQFF.

The count of this clone is one. The chain carries TRBV10-3 and TRBJ2-1; TRBD2 matches at 12 bases. In germline, CDR1 is ENHRY, CDR2 SYGVKD. The junction had 23 bases not matched to a gene; V was cut back by 2 bases and J by 3 bases. The CDR3 loop spans 23 amino acids. The CDR3 coding sequence is TGTGCCATCAGTGAGCTGGGGTTTAGATTATCTAGCGGGAGGGCCTTAAACTACAATGAGCAGTTCTTC. Translating it yields CAISELGFRLSSGRALNYNEQFF.

The chain joins TRBV27 to TRBJ1-1; 9 bases are shared with TRBD1. Germline CDR1 is MNHEY and CDR2 is SMNVEV (reference sequence). V lost 6 bases to trimming and J lost 6 bases; unmatched junction nucleotides: 17. The CDR3 sequence is 17 residues long. The CDR3 coding sequence is TGTGCCAGCAGCCGTTCTGAACAGGGGGCGAATGGTGCTGAAGCTTTCTTT. Translating gives CASSRSEQGANGAEAFF.

This sequence joins TRBV19 and TRBJ2-7; 9 nucleotides line up with TRBD1. The CDR3 has 15 residues. Unmatched junction bases numbered 5, after V lost 2 bases and J lost 3 bases. CDR1 and CDR2 from the germline V gene are LNHDA and SQIVND (reference sequence). In nucleotides, the CDR3 is TGTGCCAGTAGTATAAGGAGGGACAGGGTCTACGAGCAGTACTTC. Its protein product is CASSIRRDRVYEQYF.